This passage covers 6 T cell receptor beta chains from one sample sequenced in a study of T-cell memory formation after mild COVID-19. TCRdb reprocessed the 5' RACE reads with MiXCR, giving one entry per CDR3 protein. Of 400,000 to 500,000 distinct CDR3 sequences listed, under 20% are singletons. Material for sequencing was PBMCs or a T cell subset sorted from them (not recorded which). The receptors originated from a man in his late teens or twenties who had mild COVID-19 (a few samples of this study predate the infection). Cell type and time point are not known.

This clonotype was seen a few times. The chain uses TRBV30 and TRBJ1-1; D ambiguous. The CDR3 spans 12 residues. The germline V gene has CDR1 GTSNPN and CDR2 SVGIG (reference sequence). V shed 5 bases and J shed 0 bases, with 7 bases lying between them. CDR3 sequence: CAWAHVNTEAFF. CDR3 in DNA: TGTGCCTGGGCTCATGTGAACACTGAAGCTTTCTTT.

This clonotype was observed a few times. This chain links TRBV12-3 or TRBV12-4 with TRBJ2-4, with TRBD2 as a possible D gene (5 bases). V lost 6 bases to trimming and J lost 8 bases, with 17 bases between them. There are 14 residues in the CDR3. DNA of the CDR3: TGTGCCAGCAGCATAAGAGAGGGTATGGACATTCAGTACTTC. Amino acid sequence: CASSIREGMDIQYF.

The CDR3: CASSLQPGAYEQYV. CDR3 DNA: TGCGCCAGCAGCTTGCAACCCGGGGCCTACGAGCAGTACGTC. The chain is built from TRBV5-1 and TRBJ2-7, with D possibly TRBD2 on 5 matching bases. V was cut by 1 base and J by 2 bases, with 10 bases left in between. This CDR3 is 14 amino acids long. Germline assignment: CDR1 SGHRS and CDR2 YFSETQ.

The CDR3 nucleotides read TGTGCCAGCAGCCCAGGGACAGGGATATACAATGAGCAGTTCTTC. Amino acid sequence: CASSPGTGIYNEQFF. The chain combines TRBV3-1 with TRBJ2-1; 9 positions match TRBD1. The CDR3 spans 15 residues. Per the germline V gene, CDR1 is LGHDT and CDR2 is YNNKEL (reference sequence). Losses at the gene ends were 4 bases for V and 4 bases for J; bases not matched to a gene: 5.

The chain uses TRBV4-3 and TRBJ2-4; D gene uncertain. Trimming took off 2 bases at V and 7 bases at J, with 12 bases between the two ends. CDR1 is LGHNA, CDR2 YSLEER, per germline. CDR3 size: 14 residues. In nucleotides, the CDR3 is TGCGCCAGCAGCCAAACTTTCGCTGAGAACATTCAGTACTTC. This codes for CASSQTFAENIQYF.

This clonotype was recorded at least ten times. The gene calls are TRBV5-5 and TRBJ2-3; D perhaps matches TRBD1 (5 bases). The CDR3 is 16 amino acids. Trimming cost V 5 bases and J 4 bases, with 20 bases left between them. Germline CDR1 is SGHKS and CDR2 is YYEKEE (reference sequence). CDR3 bases: TGTGCCAGCAGGAGCCGTAACAGGCTCTTACCAGATACGCAGTATTTT. It specifies CASRSRNRLLPDTQYF.